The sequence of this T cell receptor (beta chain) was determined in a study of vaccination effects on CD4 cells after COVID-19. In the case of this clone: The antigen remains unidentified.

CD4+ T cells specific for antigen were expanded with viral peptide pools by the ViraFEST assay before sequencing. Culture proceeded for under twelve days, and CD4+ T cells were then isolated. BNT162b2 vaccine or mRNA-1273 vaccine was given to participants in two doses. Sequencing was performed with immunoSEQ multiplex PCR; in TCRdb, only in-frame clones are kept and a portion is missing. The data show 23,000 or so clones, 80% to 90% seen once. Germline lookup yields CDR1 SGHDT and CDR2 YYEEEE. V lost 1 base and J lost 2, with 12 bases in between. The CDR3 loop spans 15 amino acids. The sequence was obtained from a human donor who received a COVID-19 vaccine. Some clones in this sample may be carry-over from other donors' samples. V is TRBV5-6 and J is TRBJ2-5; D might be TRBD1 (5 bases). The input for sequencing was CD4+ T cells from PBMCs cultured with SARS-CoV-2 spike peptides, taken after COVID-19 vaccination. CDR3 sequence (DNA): TGTGCCAGCAGCTTGAGGTTGACAGAACAAGAGACCCAGTACTTC. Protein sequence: CASSLRLTEQETQYF.